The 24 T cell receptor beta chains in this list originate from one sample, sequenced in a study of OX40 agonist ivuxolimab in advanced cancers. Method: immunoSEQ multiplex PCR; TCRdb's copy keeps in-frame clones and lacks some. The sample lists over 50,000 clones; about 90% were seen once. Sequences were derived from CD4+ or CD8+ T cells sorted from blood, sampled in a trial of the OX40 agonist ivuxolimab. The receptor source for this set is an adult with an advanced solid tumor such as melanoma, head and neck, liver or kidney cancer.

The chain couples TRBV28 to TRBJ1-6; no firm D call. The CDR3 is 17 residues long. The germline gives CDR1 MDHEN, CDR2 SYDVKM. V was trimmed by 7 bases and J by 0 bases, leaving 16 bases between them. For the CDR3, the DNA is TGTGCCAGCACCAACTGGGTCGGGAGCTCCTATAATTCACCCCTCCACTTT. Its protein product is CASTNWVGSSYNSPLHF.

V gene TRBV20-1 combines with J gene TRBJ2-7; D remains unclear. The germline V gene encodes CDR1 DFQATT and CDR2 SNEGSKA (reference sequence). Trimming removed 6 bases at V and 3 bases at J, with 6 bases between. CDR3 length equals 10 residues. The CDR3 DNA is TGCAGTGCGTACGGCTACGAGCAGTACTTC. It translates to CSAYGYEQYF.

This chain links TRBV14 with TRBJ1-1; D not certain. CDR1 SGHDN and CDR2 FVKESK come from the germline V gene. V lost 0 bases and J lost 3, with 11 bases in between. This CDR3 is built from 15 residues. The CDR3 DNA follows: TGTGCCAGCAGCCAAGAAGCCGGGATTGACACTGAAGCTTTCTTT. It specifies CASSQEAGIDTEAFF.

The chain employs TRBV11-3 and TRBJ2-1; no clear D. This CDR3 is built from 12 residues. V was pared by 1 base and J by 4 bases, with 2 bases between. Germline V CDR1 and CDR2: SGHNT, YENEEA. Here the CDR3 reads CASSLVYNEQFF. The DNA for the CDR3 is TGTGCCAGCAGCTTAGTGTACAATGAGCAGTTCTTC.

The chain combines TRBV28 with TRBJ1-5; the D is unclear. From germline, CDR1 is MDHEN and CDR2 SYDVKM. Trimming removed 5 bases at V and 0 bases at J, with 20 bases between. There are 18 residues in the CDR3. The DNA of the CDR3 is TGTGCCAGCAGTCCCCACCTTGAGGTAGACTATAGCAATCAGCCCCAGCATTTT. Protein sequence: CASSPHLEVDYSNQPQHF. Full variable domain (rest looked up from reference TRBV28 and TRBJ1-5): DVKVTQSSRYLVKRTGEKVFLECVQDMDHENMFWYRQDPGLGLRLIYFSYDVKMKEKGDIPEGYSVSREKKERFSLILESASTNQTSMYLCASSPHLEVDYSNQPQHFGDGTRLSIL.

The CDR3 reads CASSEGWRGYEQFF. The CDR3 region has the DNA TGTGCCAGCAGTGAGGGATGGAGGGGCTATGAGCAGTTCTTC. The chain links TRBV6-1 to TRBJ2-1; D is perhaps TRBD2 (6 bases). Per germline, CDR1 MNHNS and CDR2 SASEGT. The CDR3 runs to 14 residues. The V end was cut by 3 bases, the J end by 8 bases, with 14 bases between.

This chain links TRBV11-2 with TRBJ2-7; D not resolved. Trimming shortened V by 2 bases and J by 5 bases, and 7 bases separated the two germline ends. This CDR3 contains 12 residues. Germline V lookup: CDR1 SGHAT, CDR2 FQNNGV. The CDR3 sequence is CASSLSVNEQYF. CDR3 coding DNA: TGTGCCAGCAGCTTAAGTGTCAACGAGCAGTACTTC.

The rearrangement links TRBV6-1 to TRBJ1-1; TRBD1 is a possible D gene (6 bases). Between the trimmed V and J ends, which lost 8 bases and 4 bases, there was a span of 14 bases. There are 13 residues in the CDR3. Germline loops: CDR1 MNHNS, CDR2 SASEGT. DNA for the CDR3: TGTGCCAGCTCGGGGGCGCGGGGCACTGAAGCTTTCTTT. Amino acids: CASSGARGTEAFF.

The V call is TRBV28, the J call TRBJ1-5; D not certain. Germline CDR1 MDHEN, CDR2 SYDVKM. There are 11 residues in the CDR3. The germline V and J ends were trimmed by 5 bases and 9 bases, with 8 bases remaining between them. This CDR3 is CASSPEGPQHF. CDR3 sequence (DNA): TGTGCCAGCAGTCCTGAGGGGCCCCAGCATTTT.

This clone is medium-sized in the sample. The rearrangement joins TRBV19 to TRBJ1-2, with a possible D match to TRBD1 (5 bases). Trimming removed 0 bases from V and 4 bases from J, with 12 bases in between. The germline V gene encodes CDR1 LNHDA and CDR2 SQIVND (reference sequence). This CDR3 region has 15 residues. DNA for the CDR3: TGTGCCAGTAGTATAGAATCCAGGGCAGGCTATGGCTACACCTTC. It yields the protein CASSIESRAGYGYTF.

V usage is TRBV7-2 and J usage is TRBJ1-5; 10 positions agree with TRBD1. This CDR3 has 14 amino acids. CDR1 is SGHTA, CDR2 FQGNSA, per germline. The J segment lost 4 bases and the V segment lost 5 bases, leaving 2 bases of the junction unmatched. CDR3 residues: CASSAGQGNQPQHF. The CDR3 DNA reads TGTGCCAGCAGCGCGGGACAGGGGAATCAGCCCCAGCATTTT. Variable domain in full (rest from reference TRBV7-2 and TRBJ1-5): GAGVSQSPSNKVTEKGKDVELRCDPISGHTALYWYRQSLGQGLEFLIYFQGNSAPDKSGLPSDRFSAERTGGSVSTLTIQRTQQEDSAVYLCASSAGQGNQPQHFGDGTRLSIL.

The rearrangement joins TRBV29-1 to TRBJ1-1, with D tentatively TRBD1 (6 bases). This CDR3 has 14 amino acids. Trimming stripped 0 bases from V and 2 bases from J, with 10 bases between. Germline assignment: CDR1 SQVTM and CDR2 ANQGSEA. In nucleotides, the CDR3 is TGCAGCGTTGAAGATGGACAGCCAAACACTGAAGCTTTCTTT. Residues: CSVEDGQPNTEAFF.

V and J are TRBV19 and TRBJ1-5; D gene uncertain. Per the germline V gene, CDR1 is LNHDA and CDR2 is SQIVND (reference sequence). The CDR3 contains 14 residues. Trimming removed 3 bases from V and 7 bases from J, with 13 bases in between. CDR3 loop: CASSMALGNQPQHF. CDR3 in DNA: TGTGCCAGTAGTATGGCTTTGGGGAACCAGCCCCAGCATTTT.

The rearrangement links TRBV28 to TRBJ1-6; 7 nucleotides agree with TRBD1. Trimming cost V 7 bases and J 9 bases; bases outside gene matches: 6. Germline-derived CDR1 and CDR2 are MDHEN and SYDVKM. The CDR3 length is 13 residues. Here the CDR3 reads CASKGTDPSPLHF. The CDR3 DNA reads TGTGCCAGCAAAGGGACAGACCCTTCACCCCTCCACTTT.

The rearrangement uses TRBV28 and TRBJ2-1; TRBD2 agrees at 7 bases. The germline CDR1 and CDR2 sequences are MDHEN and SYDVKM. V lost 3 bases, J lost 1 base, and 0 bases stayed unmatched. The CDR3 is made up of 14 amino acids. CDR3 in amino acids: CASSLGGSYNEQFF. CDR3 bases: TGTGCCAGCAGTTTGGGGGGGTCCTACAATGAGCAGTTCTTC.

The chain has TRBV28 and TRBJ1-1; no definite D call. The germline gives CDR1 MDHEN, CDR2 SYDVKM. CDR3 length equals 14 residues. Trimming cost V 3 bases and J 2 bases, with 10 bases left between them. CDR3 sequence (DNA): TGTGCCAGCAGTTTTTTGTCTGATAACACTGAAGCTTTCTTT. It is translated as CASSFLSDNTEAFF.

CDR3 sequence (DNA): TGTGCCAGTAGTGAGGAGGGAAACTATGGCTACACCTTC. Protein: CASSEEGNYGYTF. V and J are TRBV19 and TRBJ1-2, with D uncertain. The CDR3 runs 13 residues. Germline CDR1 LNHDA, CDR2 SQIVND (reference sequence). Trimming cost V 5 bases and J 2 bases, with 9 bases left between them.

As DNA, the CDR3 is TGTGCCAGCAGCTTATATTCCGGGGAGCTGTTTTTT. Translated, it gives CASSLYSGELFF. The V gene is TRBV11-3, the J gene TRBJ2-2, with D uncertain. Germline V CDR1 and CDR2: SGHNT, YENEEA. CDR3 length: 12 residues. Trimming removed 2 bases at V and 6 bases at J, with 4 bases between.

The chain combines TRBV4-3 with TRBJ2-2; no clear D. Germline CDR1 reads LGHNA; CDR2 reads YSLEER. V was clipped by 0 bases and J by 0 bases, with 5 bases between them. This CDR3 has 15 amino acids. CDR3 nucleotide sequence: TGCGCCAGCAGCCAAGATAACCCGAACACCGGGGAGCTGTTTTTT. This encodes CASSQDNPNTGELFF.

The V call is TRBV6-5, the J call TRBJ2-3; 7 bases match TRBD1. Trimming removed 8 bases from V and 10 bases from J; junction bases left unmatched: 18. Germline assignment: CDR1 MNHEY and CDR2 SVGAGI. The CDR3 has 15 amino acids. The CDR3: CASGYTGVGTVAQYF. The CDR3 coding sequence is TGTGCCAGCGGATACACAGGGGTTGGGACAGTTGCGCAGTATTTT.

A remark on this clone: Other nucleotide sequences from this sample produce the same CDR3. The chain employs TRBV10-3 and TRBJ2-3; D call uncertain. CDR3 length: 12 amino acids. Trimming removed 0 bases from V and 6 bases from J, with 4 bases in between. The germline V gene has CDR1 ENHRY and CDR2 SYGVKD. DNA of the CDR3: TGTGCCATCAGTGAGTCCCCCGATACGCAGTATTTT. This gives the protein CAISESPDTQYF.

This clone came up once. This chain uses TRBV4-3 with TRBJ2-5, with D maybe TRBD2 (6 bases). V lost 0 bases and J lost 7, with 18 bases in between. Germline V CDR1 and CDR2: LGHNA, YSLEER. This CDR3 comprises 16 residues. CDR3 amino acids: CASSQDWGEQPGTQYF. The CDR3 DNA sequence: TGCGCCAGCAGCCAAGATTGGGGGGAGCAGCCGGGGACCCAGTACTTC.

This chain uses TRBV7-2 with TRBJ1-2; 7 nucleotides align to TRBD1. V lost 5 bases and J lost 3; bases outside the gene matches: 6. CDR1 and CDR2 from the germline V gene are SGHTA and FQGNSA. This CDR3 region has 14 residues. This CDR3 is CASSVQGPDYGYTF. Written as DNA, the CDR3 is TGTGCCAGCAGCGTACAGGGGCCAGACTATGGCTACACCTTC.

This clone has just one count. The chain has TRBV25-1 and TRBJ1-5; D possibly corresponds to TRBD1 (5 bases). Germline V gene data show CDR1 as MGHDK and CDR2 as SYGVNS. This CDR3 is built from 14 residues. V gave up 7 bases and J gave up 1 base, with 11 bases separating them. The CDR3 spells CASNSGLSNQPQHF. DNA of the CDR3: TGTGCCAGCAACTCGGGACTCAGCAATCAGCCCCAGCATTTT. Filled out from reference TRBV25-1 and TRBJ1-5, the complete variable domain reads EADIYQTPRYLVIGTGKKITLECSQTMGHDKMYWYQQDPGMELHLIHYSYGVNSTEKGDLSSESTVSRIRTEHFPLTLESARPSHTSQYLCASNSGLSNQPQHFGDGTRLSIL.